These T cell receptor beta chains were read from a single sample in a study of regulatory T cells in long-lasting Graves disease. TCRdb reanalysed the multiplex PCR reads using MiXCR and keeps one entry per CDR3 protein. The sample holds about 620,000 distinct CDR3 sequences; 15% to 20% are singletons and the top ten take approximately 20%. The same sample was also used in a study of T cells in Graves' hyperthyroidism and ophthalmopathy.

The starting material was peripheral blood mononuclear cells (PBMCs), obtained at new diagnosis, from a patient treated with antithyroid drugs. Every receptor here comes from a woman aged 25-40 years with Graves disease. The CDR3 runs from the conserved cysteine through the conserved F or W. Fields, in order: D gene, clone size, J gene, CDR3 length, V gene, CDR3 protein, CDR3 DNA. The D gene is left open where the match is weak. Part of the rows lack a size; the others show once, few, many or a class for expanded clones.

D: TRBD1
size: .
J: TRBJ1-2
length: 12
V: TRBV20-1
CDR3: CSPKTGDYGYTF
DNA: TGCAGTCCGAAGACAGGGGACTATGGCTACACCTTC

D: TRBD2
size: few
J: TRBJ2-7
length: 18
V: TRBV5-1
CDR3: CASSFTPPPGLAAYEQYF
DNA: TGCGCCAGCAGCTTCACCCCCCCTCCGGGACTAGCGGCCTACGAGCAGTACTTC

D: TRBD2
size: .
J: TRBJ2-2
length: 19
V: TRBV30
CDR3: CAWRGPGLAGLKEGGELFF
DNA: TGTGCCTGGAGGGGACCGGGACTAGCGGGTCTCAAGGAAGGCGGGGAGCTGTTTTTT

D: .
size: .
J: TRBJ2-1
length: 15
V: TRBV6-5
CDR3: CASSYSDGAYNEQFF
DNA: TGTGCCAGCAGTTATTCCGACGGGGCCTACAATGAGCAGTTCTTC

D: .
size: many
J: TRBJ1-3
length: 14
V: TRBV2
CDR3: CASSEAGAGNTIYF
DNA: TGTGCCAGCAGTGAAGCTGGAGCTGGAAACACCATATATTTT

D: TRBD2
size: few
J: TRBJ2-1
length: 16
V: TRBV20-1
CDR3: CSAKGGSGNSRNEQFF
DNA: TGCAGTGCTAAAGGGGGTAGCGGGAATTCTCGCAATGAGCAGTTCTTC

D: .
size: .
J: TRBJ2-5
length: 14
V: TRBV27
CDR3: CASSFNRGVETQYF
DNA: TGTGCCAGCAGTTTTAATCGAGGGGTAGAGACCCAGTACTTC

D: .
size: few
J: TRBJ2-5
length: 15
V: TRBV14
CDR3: CASSKTGIWSETQYF
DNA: TGTGCCAGCAGCAAAACGGGGATTTGGTCAGAGACCCAGTACTTC

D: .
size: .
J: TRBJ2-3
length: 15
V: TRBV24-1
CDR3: CATSDGSGATGPQYF
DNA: TGTGCCACCAGTGATGGGAGTGGGGCGACAGGTCCGCAGTATTTT

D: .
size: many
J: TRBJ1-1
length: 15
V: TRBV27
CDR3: CASSRGGLMNTEAFF
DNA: TGTGCCAGCAGTAGGGGGGGGCTCATGAACACTGAAGCTTTCTTT

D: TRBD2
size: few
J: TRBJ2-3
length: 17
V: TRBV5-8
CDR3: CARPIFPGLAGGPSPYF
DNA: TGTGCCAGACCCATTTTCCCGGGACTAGCGGGAGGGCCTTCTCCGTATTTT

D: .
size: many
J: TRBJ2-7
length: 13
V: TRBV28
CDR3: CASTKTAPYEQYF
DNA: TGTGCCAGCACCAAAACGGCCCCCTACGAGCAGTACTTC

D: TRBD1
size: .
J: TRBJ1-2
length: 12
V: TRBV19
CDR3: CASNVEGAGYTF
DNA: TGTGCCAGTAACGTTGAGGGGGCTGGCTACACCTTC

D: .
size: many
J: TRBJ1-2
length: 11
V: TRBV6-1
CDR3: CASNNGGGYTF
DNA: TGTGCCAGCAACAATGGAGGGGGCTACACCTTC

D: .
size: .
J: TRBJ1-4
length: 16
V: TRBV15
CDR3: CATSRATDYRGEKLFF
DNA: TGTGCCACCAGCAGAGCTACAGACTATAGGGGGGAAAAACTGTTTTTT

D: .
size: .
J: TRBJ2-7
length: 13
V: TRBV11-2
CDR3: CASSSQRVYEQYF
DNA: TGTGCCAGCAGCTCCCAGAGGGTTTACGAGCAGTACTTC

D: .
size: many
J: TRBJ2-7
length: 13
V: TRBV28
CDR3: CASTGQPTYEQYF
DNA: TGTGCCAGCACCGGACAGCCGACCTACGAGCAGTACTTC

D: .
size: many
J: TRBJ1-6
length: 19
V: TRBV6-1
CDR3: CARWRCVRTLSSYNSPLHF
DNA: TGTGCCAGGTGGAGGTGCGTCAGGACACTTAGCTCCTATAATTCACCCCTCCACTTT